Listed below are T cell receptor beta chains from one sample, sequenced in a study of T cell changes during pregnancy in multiple sclerosis. Some clones are missing from TCRdb's copy, which holds only in-frame ones; the method was immunoSEQ multiplex PCR. The sample has tens of thousands of clones; roughly nine tenths are singletons. Sequences were derived from peripheral blood, sampled in the third trimester of pregnancy. Every receptor here comes from a female donor in good health, enrolled as a control in a pregnancy study. The CDR3 runs from the conserved cysteine through the conserved F or W. D genes are given only for firm matches. Some rows have no size entry. The others give once, few or many, or a class for an expanded clone.

CDR3 DNA	CDR3 protein	V gene	J gene	D gene	clone size
TGTGCCAGCAGTTACCGGACTAGCGGGAGCAATGAGCAGTTCTTC	CASSYRTSGSNEQFF	TRBV6-5	TRBJ2-1	TRBD2	NA
TGTGCCAGCAGCTTAGCGGAAGGGGATCAGCCCCAGCATTTT	CASSLAEGDQPQHF	TRBV7-6	TRBJ1-5	NA	once
TGTGCCAGCAGTTCCCGAGGGAGCGGGAAAGCCAATGAGCAGTTCTTC	CASSSRGSGKANEQFF	TRBV28	TRBJ2-1	TRBD2	NA
TGTGCCAGCAGTGCTAATACGGACTTAGGGGAGCTGTTTTTT	CASSANTDLGELFF	TRBV6-4	TRBJ2-2	NA	NA
TGTGCCAGCACAACTACTTTGAGTAACATTCAGTACTTC	CASTTTLSNIQYF	TRBV2	TRBJ2-4	NA	NA
TGTGCCAGCTCACAAACCCATACAGGAACCCTAGCGGGTAATTCACCCCTCCACTTT	CASSQTHTGTLAGNSPLHF	TRBV18	TRBJ1-6	NA	few
TGTGCCAGCAGTTTACTTCCGGCCGGGACTAACTATGGCTACACCTTC	CASSLLPAGTNYGYTF	TRBV27	TRBJ1-2	NA	NA
TGTGCCAGCAGTTTATACCGACAGGTTAACTATGGCTACACCTTC	CASSLYRQVNYGYTF	TRBV28	TRBJ1-2	NA	NA
TGTGCCAGCAGCTTGGCCAGCGGGGGGATAGGGGAGACCCAGTACTTC	CASSLASGGIGETQYF	TRBV5-5	TRBJ2-5	TRBD2	once
TGTGCCAGCAGCGTTGTACCGGGGGGGGGCACAGATACGCAGTATTTT	CASSVVPGGGTDTQYF	TRBV9	TRBJ2-3	TRBD2	NA
TGTGCCAGCAGTTACTCTGGGGCTTGGGACTATGGCTACACCTTC	CASSYSGAWDYGYTF	TRBV6-5	TRBJ1-2	NA	NA
TGTGCCAGCAGTTACCTTCCTAGCGGGAGGGCTAATGAGCAGTTCTTC	CASSYLPSGRANEQFF	TRBV6-5	TRBJ2-1	TRBD2	NA
TGTGCCAGCAGCCCGACAGGGGGCCGCTATGGCTACACCTTC	CASSPTGGRYGYTF	TRBV7-3	TRBJ1-2	TRBD1	NA
TGTGCCAGCAGTGCGCGGGAGACCCAGTACTTC	CASSARETQYF	TRBV2	TRBJ2-5	NA	NA
TGTGCCAGCAGCCCCGGAGGGCCCCACGAGCAGTACTTC	CASSPGGPHEQYF	TRBV6-6	TRBJ2-7	NA	NA
TGTGCCAGCTCGACCACTACGGGCTCCTACGAGCAGTACTTC	CASSTTTGSYEQYF	TRBV18	TRBJ2-7	NA	NA
TGTGCCAGCCAAGAACTAGCGGGAATTGTAGAGACCCAGTACTTC	CASQELAGIVETQYF	TRBV5-4	TRBJ2-5	TRBD2	NA
TGTGCCATCTCCGGGACAGTCAGTACAGAGACCCAGTACTTC	CAISGTVSTETQYF	TRBV10-3	TRBJ2-5	TRBD1	few
TGCGCCAGCAGCCACAAACTAGCGGGGGGCGTTCTCAATGAGCAGTTCTTC	CASSHKLAGGVLNEQFF	TRBV4-3	TRBJ2-1	TRBD2	NA
TGTGCCAGTAGTACACAGGGGGAAGCTAACTATGGCTACACCTTC	CASSTQGEANYGYTF	TRBV19	TRBJ1-2	TRBD1	NA
TGCGCCAGCAGCCACCCCCCCAGGGGCGAAATTCACCAGATCCACTTT	CASSHPPRGEIHQIHF	TRBV4-1	TRBJ1-6	NA	NA
TGTGCCAGCAGCCAAGCAGTTCGGACTAGCGGGGGGATCCACGAGCAGTACTTC	CASSQAVRTSGGIHEQYF	TRBV4-2	TRBJ2-7	TRBD2	NA
TGTGCCAGCCATACCTATAGGGGGAGGGCCGAGGAGACCCAGTACTTC	CASHTYRGRAEETQYF	TRBV2	TRBJ2-5	NA	NA
TGTGCCAGCAGTTTATCGAGAGCGAATTATGGCTACACCTTC	CASSLSRANYGYTF	TRBV27	TRBJ1-2	NA	few
TGTGCCAGCAGCCCAACTCTAGCGGATGAGACCCAGTACTTC	CASSPTLADETQYF	TRBV7-2	TRBJ2-5	TRBD2	NA
TGTGCCAGCAGTTTAATGCACACTGGAGACTCTGGGGCCAACGTCCTGACTTTC	CASSLMHTGDSGANVLTF	TRBV28	TRBJ2-6	NA	NA
TGTGCCATCAGTGAGTCGGACAGAGAGACCCAGTACTTC	CAISESDRETQYF	TRBV10-3	TRBJ2-5	NA	NA
TGTGCCAGCAGCGTAGCCCCGGGACAGGGCCTGTACGAGCAGTACTTC	CASSVAPGQGLYEQYF	TRBV9	TRBJ2-7	TRBD1	NA
TGTGCCAGCAGTTTGACTAGCGGGATTTATGAGCAGTTCTTC	CASSLTSGIYEQFF	TRBV27	TRBJ2-1	TRBD2	NA
TGTGCCAGCGGGACTAGCGGGGGGACTTACGAGCAGTACTTC	CASGTSGGTYEQYF	TRBV6-5	TRBJ2-7	TRBD2	NA
TGTGCCAGCTCATCCGGGACGAACACCGGGGAGCTGTTTTTT	CASSSGTNTGELFF	TRBV18	TRBJ2-2	NA	NA
TGTGCCAGCAGCTTAGGGGGGCCCGAGCAGTACTTC	CASSLGGPEQYF	TRBV11-2	TRBJ2-7	NA	few
TGTGCCAGCAGTGGGACTAGCGGGAGCTCCTACGAGCAGTACTTC	CASSGTSGSSYEQYF	TRBV6-1	TRBJ2-7	TRBD2	NA
TGTGCCAGCGGACGGAGGAACAATGAGCAGTTCTTC	CASGRRNNEQFF	TRBV6-5	TRBJ2-1	NA	NA
TGCAGCGTTGGGGAAACAGGAGGGTATGGCTACACCTTC	CSVGETGGYGYTF	TRBV29-1	TRBJ1-2	NA	NA
TGTGCCAGCAGCCTGACAGGTCAGAACACTGAAGCTTTCTTT	CASSLTGQNTEAFF	TRBV7-9	TRBJ1-1	NA	NA
TGCAGCGCCCGACCACGCCCCGGGACAGGGAGGAATGAGCAGTTCTTC	CSARPRPGTGRNEQFF	TRBV29-1	TRBJ2-1	TRBD1	NA
TGTGCCAGTAGTATAAGTGGAGGACTGAGCACAGATACGCAGTATTTT	CASSISGGLSTDTQYF	TRBV19	TRBJ2-3	NA	NA
TGTGCCAGCAGCTTGGGGAGGAACACTGAAGCTTTCTTT	CASSLGRNTEAFF	TRBV5-5	TRBJ1-1	NA	NA
TGTGCCAGTAGTAATAGGGGAGGGACCTACGAGCAGTACTTC	CASSNRGGTYEQYF	TRBV19	TRBJ2-7	TRBD2	NA
TGCGCCAGCAGTCTTAGCGGGGGTGAGCAGTTCTTC	CASSLSGGEQFF	TRBV10-2	TRBJ2-1	TRBD2	once
TGTGCCAGTAGTATTCCCCAGGGGGTGAACACTGAAGCTTTCTTT	CASSIPQGVNTEAFF	TRBV19	TRBJ1-1	TRBD1	once
TGTGCCAGCAGCTACTTGTTCTCTGGAAACACCATATATTTT	CASSYLFSGNTIYF	TRBV6-1	TRBJ1-3	NA	NA
TGTGCCAGCAGTTACTCGGGACAGGGGGTTTCACCCCTCCACTTT	CASSYSGQGVSPLHF	TRBV6-5	TRBJ1-6	TRBD1	NA
TGCGCCAGCGGAGAATCGGGACTGGATGACAATGAGCAGTTCTTC	CASGESGLDDNEQFF	TRBV10-1	TRBJ2-1	NA	NA
TGTGCCAGCAGCTATCCCAGACAGGGCGGCTATGGCTACACCTTC	CASSYPRQGGYGYTF	TRBV7-2	TRBJ1-2	TRBD1	NA
TGTGCCAGAATAAACGAAACTTTAAACGGCTACACCTTC	CARINETLNGYTF	TRBV7-3	TRBJ1-2	NA	NA
TGTGCCAGCAGCGAGGGACTAGCGGGAGAGACCCAGTACTTC	CASSEGLAGETQYF	TRBV9	TRBJ2-5	TRBD2	NA
TGTGCCAGCAGTACCAACCCTCTAGCGGGATTCACAGATACGCAGTATTTT	CASSTNPLAGFTDTQYF	TRBV28	TRBJ2-3	TRBD2	NA
TGCGCCAGCAGCTTGGTAGCGGGGGCGGGGAATGAGCAGTTCTTC	CASSLVAGAGNEQFF	TRBV5-1	TRBJ2-1	TRBD2	NA
TGTGCCAGCACTAGAAGCCCTGGAAACACCATATATTTT	CASTRSPGNTIYF	TRBV6-5	TRBJ1-3	NA	NA
TGTGCCAGCAGCTTAGGACAGAGCAATCAGCCCCAGCATTTT	CASSLGQSNQPQHF	TRBV7-9	TRBJ1-5	NA	NA
TGTGCCAGCAGCCCGGGACTAGCGGACCAAGAGACCCAGTACTTC	CASSPGLADQETQYF	TRBV7-9	TRBJ2-5	TRBD2	NA